Detailed here is one T cell receptor (beta chain). The antigen is not known. Germline assignment: CDR1 SGHRS and CDR2 YFSETQ. This CDR3 has 15 amino acids. V dropped 0 bases and J dropped 6; count of bases not matched to a gene: 3. Splitting of CD4+ cells produced CD45RA+ naive and CD45RA-negative memory subsets. These data originate in a study of shared clonotypes between healthy human individuals. Study-wide findings and caveats: Clonotypes which were not shared had lower generation probabilities than clonotypes that all four donors shared.

Each sorted subset replicate got 200 ng genomic DNA, tens of thousands of genomes. TCRdb's copy holds only in-frame clones and misses some; the assay was immunoSEQ multiplex PCR. This repertoire shows about 2.5 million clones, 85% to 95% found once; its top ten account for 0.37%. This chain joins TRBV5-1 and TRBJ1-1; TRBD1 aligns across 12 bases. The source material was naive CD4+ T cells from PBMCs. Indicated subset: CD45RA+ positively selected. This TCR derives from a man younger than 35 in good health. Some clones in this sample may be carry-over from other donors' samples. CDR3 sequence reads: CASSLVGQGAAEAFF. The DNA of the CDR3 is TGCGCCAGCAGCTTGGTGGGACAGGGGGCTGCTGAAGCTTTCTTT.